What follows are 21 T cell receptor beta chains derived from one specimen sequenced in a study of follicular helper T cells after annual influenza vaccination. Assay: immunoSEQ multiplex PCR; the TCRdb copy retains only in-frame clones and omits some. The data hold under 3,000 clones, with about 83% observed a single time. The time point: 2015-2016 season, pre-vaccination. The sequencing used CXCR5+ CD38- circulating T follicular helper cells from blood, collected on the day of influenza vaccination. This sample's subset: circulating Tfh, non-naive CD4+CXCR5+PD-1+ (ICOS+CD38+ or ICOS-CD38-). All receptors come from an adult who received the influenza vaccine.

This clone was recorded once. The V and J genes are TRBV5-1 and TRBJ1-3; no firm D call. V dropped 0 bases and J dropped 1 base, with 11 bases sitting between them. The CDR3 consists of 16 residues. The germline gives CDR1 SGHRS, CDR2 YFSETQ. The CDR3 sequence: CASSLDGTPSGNTIYF. For the CDR3, the DNA is TGCGCCAGCAGCTTGGACGGCACACCATCTGGAAACACCATATATTTT. The variable domain in full, completed from reference TRBV5-1 and TRBJ1-3, reads KAGVTQTPRYLIKTRGQQVTLSCSPISGHRSVSWYQQTPGQGLQFLFEYFSETQRNKGNFPGRFSGRQFSNSRSEMNVSTLELGDSALYLCASSLDGTPSGNTIYFGEGSWLTVV.

The rearrangement joins TRBV5-1 to TRBJ2-7, with D possibly called TRBD1 or TRBD2 (5 bases each). Trimming pared 3 bases from V and 6 bases from J, leaving 13 bases between. Germline CDR1 is SGHRS and CDR2 is YFSETQ. This CDR3 has 13 residues. CDR3 DNA sequence: TGCGCCAGCAGCTCCTATGAGGGGATCGAGCAGTACTTC. Amino acids: CASSSYEGIEQYF.

This chain uses TRBV4-1 with TRBJ2-7; 14 positions match TRBD2. The V and J ends lost 4 bases and 1 base, in that order; junction bases with no gene match: 3. The germline gives CDR1 MGHRA, CDR2 YSYEKL. CDR3 length: 16 residues. The DNA for the CDR3 is TGCGCCAGCAGCCCCCGACTAGCGGGGGGGTCCTACGAGCAGTACTTC. Translated, it gives CASSPRLAGGSYEQYF.

The chain has TRBV5-1 and TRBJ1-5; D is unresolved. The CDR3 runs to 15 residues. Germline CDR1 SGHRS, CDR2 YFSETQ. Trimming removed 0 bases at V and 0 bases at J, with 7 bases between. The CDR3 region is CASSLAGVSNQPQHF. The CDR3 region has the DNA TGCGCCAGCAGCTTGGCAGGTGTTAGCAATCAGCCCCAGCATTTT.

This clone appeared once. The rearrangement uses TRBV6-1 and TRBJ1-5; D is undetermined. The CDR3 has 13 residues. In germline, CDR1 is MNHNS, CDR2 SASEGT. V was trimmed by 7 bases and J by 6 bases, leaving 13 bases between them. The CDR3 DNA reads as TGTGCCAGCATCGGACGGGTTGGTCAGCCCCAGCATTTT. Amino acid sequence: CASIGRVGQPQHF.

This clone was picked up a small number of times. The chain joins TRBV4-1 to TRBJ2-7, with a tentative D call TRBD2 (5 bases). The V gene's germline CDR1 is MGHRA and CDR2 YSYEKL. This CDR3 is built from 15 residues. V lost 0 bases and J lost 3, with 12 bases in between. The CDR3 nucleotides are TGCGCCAGCAGCCAAGAGTTGGACGGGGTCTACGAGCAGTACTTC. Translating it yields CASSQELDGVYEQYF.

The chain uses TRBV21-1 and TRBJ2-1. TRBV21-1 is labeled a pseudogene. The CDR3 is made up of 13 amino acids. The CDR3 DNA follows: TGTGCCAGCAGCAAAGCGGGGATCGATGAGCAGTTCTTC. This codes for CASSKAGIDEQFF.

This clone has only one observation. This rearrangement joins TRBV6-5 to TRBJ2-5; 9 bases map to TRBD2. The junction had 0 bases not matched to a gene; V was cut back by 6 bases and J by 1 base. Per germline, CDR1 MNHEY and CDR2 SVGAGI. The CDR3 extends over 13 amino acids. The CDR3 here is CASRLAGQETQYF. The CDR3 nucleotides read TGTGCCAGCAGACTAGCGGGCCAAGAGACCCAGTACTTC.

Only one count was recorded for this clone. The genes are TRBV5-1 and TRBJ2-7; 8 bases fit TRBD1. V was clipped by 3 bases and J by 3 bases; unmatched bases: 14. The CDR3 spans 17 residues. Germline loops: CDR1 SGHRS, CDR2 YFSETQ. The CDR3: CASSSRATTGANYEQYF. DNA for the CDR3: TGCGCCAGCAGCTCTCGCGCTACGACAGGGGCCAACTACGAGCAGTACTTC.

This chain joins TRBV5-6 and TRBJ2-1, with TRBD2 matching 7 bases. Per germline, CDR1 SGHDT and CDR2 YYEEEE. The CDR3 spans 19 residues. The V and J ends lost 4 bases and 0 bases, in that order; junction bases with no gene match: 16. The CDR3 loop reads CASSTDRLAGVSSYNEQFF. For the CDR3, the DNA is TGTGCCAGCAGCACTGACAGATTAGCGGGCGTAAGCTCCTACAATGAGCAGTTCTTC.

This clone has only one observation. This chain links TRBV15 with TRBJ2-7; 9 positions agree with TRBD2. The ends lost 0 bases at V and 2 bases at J; junction bases unmatched: 8. This CDR3 is built from 17 residues. The germline V gene encodes CDR1 LNHNV and CDR2 YYDKDF (reference sequence). This CDR3 is CATSRESRASGAYEQYF. CDR3 DNA sequence: TGTGCCACCAGCAGAGAGTCCCGGGCTAGCGGGGCCTACGAGCAGTACTTC.

V usage is TRBV29-1 and J usage is TRBJ2-3, with 8 bases fitting TRBD2. The CDR3 spans 14 residues. Germline V gene data show CDR1 as SQVTM and CDR2 as ANQGSEA. V lost 4 bases, J lost 2 bases, and 5 bases stayed unmatched. In DNA form, the CDR3 reads TGCAGCGTTGGGGCGGGGGGCACCACAGATACGCAGTATTTT. It is translated as CSVGAGGTTDTQYF.

V is TRBV5-1 and J is TRBJ1-1; 9 bases are shared with TRBD1. V shed 6 bases and J 1 base; nucleotides not matched to a gene: 4. The CDR3 has 14 residues. CDR1 SGHRS and CDR2 YFSETQ come from the germline V gene. Here the CDR3 reads CASTSTGGNTEAFF. CDR3 DNA: TGCGCCAGCACCTCGACAGGGGGGAACACTGAAGCTTTCTTT.

This sequence joins TRBV27 and TRBJ1-2; D not certain. The V end was cut by 0 bases, the J end by 7 bases, with 18 bases between. The CDR3 totals 16 residues. In germline, CDR1 is MNHEY, CDR2 SMNVEV (reference sequence). The CDR3 is CASSLSRQTQFSGYTF. CDR3 coding DNA: TGTGCCAGCAGTTTATCGAGGCAGACCCAATTCTCTGGCTACACCTTC.

This sequence joins TRBV6-1 and TRBJ1-4; D unresolved. The CDR3 extends over 14 amino acids. CDR1 MNHNS and CDR2 SASEGT come from the germline V gene. Trimming took off 1 base at V and 10 bases at J, with 13 bases between the two ends. In DNA, the CDR3 is TGTGCCAGCAGTGAAGTGCTGCAGGAGGGAAAACTGTTTTTT. As protein: CASSEVLQEGKLFF.

The table lists this clone with a few counts. This chain links TRBV5-1 with TRBJ1-4, with TRBD1 as a possible D gene (5 bases). The CDR3 has 15 amino acids. Germline-derived CDR1 and CDR2 are SGHRS and YFSETQ. This chain's CDR3 is CATSSGRSTNEKLFF. CDR3 sequence (DNA): TGCGCAACCAGCTCAGGGAGATCAACTAATGAAAAACTGTTTTTT.

The chain uses TRBV7-9 and TRBJ2-3; no firm D call. This CDR3 comprises 15 residues. V lost 5 bases to trimming and J lost 1 base, with 13 bases between them. Germline V CDR1 and CDR2: SEHNR, FQNEAQ (reference sequence). CDR3 sequence: CASSRAVGGTDTQYF. In DNA form, the CDR3 reads TGTGCCAGCAGCCGGGCGGTTGGAGGCACAGATACGCAGTATTTT.

This clone has only a few counts. The chain couples TRBV10-3 to TRBJ2-7; 7 bases fit TRBD1. Germline V gives CDR1 ENHRY, CDR2 SYGVKD. The junction had 5 bases not matched to a gene; V was cut back by 4 bases and J by 2 bases. This CDR3 contains 14 residues. CDR3 sequence reads: CAISASTGTYEQYF. CDR3 nucleotide sequence: TGTGCCATCAGTGCATCGACAGGGACCTACGAGCAGTACTTC.

This clone appeared a few times. The chain joins TRBV25-1 to TRBJ1-1; TRBD1 aligns across 7 bases. V shed 3 bases, J shed 2 bases, and the junction held 6 bases outside the gene matches. Per the germline V gene, CDR1 is MGHDK and CDR2 is SYGVNS. This CDR3 has 15 residues. The CDR3 DNA sequence: TGTGCCAGCAGTGACCCACAGGGGCCAAACACTGAAGCTTTCTTT. Residues: CASSDPQGPNTEAFF.

This chain links TRBV27 with TRBJ2-1; D is possibly TRBD2 (5 bases). The V end lost 11 bases, the J end lost 9 bases, and 17 bases lay between the germline ends. This CDR3 spans 12 amino acids. In germline, CDR1 is MNHEY, CDR2 SMNVEV (reference sequence). CDR3 protein: CAAGELVSEQFF. CDR3 nucleotides: TGTGCCGCTGGGGAACTAGTAAGTGAGCAGTTCTTC.

J is TRBJ1-1 and V is TRBV19; D gene unclear. The CDR3 totals 17 residues. V lost 4 bases, J lost 0 bases, and 18 bases lay in between. The germline CDR1 and CDR2 sequences are LNHDA and SQIVND (reference sequence). The CDR3 loop reads CASSTHGSATVNTEAFF. The DNA of the CDR3 is TGTGCCAGTAGTACCCATGGGAGTGCTACGGTGAACACTGAAGCTTTCTTT. Combining the CDR3 with reference TRBV19 and TRBJ1-1 gives the whole variable domain DGGITQSPKYLFRKEGQNVTLSCEQNLNHDAMYWYRQDPGQGLRLIYYSQIVNDFQKGDIAEGYSVSREKKESFPLTVTSAQKNPTAFYLCASSTHGSATVNTEAFFGQGTRLTVV.